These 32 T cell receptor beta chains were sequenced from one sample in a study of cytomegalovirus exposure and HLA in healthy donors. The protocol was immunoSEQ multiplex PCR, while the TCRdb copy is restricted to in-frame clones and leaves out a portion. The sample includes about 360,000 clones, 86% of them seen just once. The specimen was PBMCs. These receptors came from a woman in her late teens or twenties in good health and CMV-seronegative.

The CDR3 nucleotides are TGCAGCGTTGAAGGGAGCGTAGTTTCGGGCACAGATACGCAGTATTTT. Translation: CSVEGSVVSGTDTQYF. The rearrangement joins TRBV29-1 to TRBJ2-3; D is undetermined. The germline V gene has CDR1 SQVTM and CDR2 ANQGSEA. This CDR3 has 16 amino acids. V was cut by 1 base and J by 1 base, with 15 bases left in between.

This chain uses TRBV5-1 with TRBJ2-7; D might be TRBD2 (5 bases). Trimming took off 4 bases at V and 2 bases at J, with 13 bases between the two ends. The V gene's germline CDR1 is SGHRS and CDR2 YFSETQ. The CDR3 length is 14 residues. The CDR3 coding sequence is TGCGCCAGCAGCGGGGTAGCGAGGACCTACGAGCAGTACTTC. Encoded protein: CASSGVARTYEQYF.

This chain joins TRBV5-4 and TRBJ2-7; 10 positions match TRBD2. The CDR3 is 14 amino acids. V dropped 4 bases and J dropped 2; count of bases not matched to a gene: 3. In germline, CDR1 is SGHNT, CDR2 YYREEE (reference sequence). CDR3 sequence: CASSVSGGPYEQYF. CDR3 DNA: TGTGCCAGCAGCGTTAGCGGGGGGCCCTACGAGCAGTACTTC.

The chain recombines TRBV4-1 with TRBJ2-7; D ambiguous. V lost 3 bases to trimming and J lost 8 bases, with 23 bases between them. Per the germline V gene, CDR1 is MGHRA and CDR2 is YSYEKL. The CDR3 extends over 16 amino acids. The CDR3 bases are TGCGCCAGCAGCCAGGTTTTCCTCCTCTTTCCTACGCAGCAGTACTTC. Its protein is CASSQVFLLFPTQQYF.

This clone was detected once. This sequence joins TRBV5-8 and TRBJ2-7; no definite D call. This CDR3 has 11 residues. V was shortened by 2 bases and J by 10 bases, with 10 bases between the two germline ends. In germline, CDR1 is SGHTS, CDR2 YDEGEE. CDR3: CASSFRGGQYF. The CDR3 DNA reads TGTGCCAGCAGCTTCCGAGGCGGACAGTACTTC.

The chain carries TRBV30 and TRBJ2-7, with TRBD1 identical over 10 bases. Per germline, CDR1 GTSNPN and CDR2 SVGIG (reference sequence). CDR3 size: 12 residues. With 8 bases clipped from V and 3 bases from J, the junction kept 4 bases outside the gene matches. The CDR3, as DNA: TGTGCCGGGTGGGACAGGGGCTACGAGCAGTACTTC. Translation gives CAGWDRGYEQYF.

CDR3 amino acids: CASSFAGGPYNEQFF. The CDR3 DNA follows: TGCGCCAGCAGCTTTGCAGGGGGGCCCTACAATGAGCAGTTCTTC. The chain employs TRBV5-1 and TRBJ2-1, with a possible D match to TRBD1 (7 bases). The V and J ends lost 2 bases and 2 bases respectively, with 11 bases between them. The CDR3 is 15 amino acids. Looked up from germline, CDR1 is SGHRS and CDR2 is YFSETQ.

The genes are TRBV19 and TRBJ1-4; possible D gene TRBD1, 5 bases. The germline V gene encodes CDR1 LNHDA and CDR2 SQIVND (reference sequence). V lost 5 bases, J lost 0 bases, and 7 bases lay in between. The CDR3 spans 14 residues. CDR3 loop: CASSWTSTNEKLFF. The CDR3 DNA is TGTGCCAGTAGTTGGACATCAACTAATGAAAAACTGTTTTTT.

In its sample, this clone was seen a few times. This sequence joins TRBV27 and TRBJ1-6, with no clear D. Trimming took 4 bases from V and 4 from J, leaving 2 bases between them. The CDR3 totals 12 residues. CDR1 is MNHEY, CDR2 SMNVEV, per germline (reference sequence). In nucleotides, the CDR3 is TGTGCCAGCAGTTCTTATAATTCACCCCTCCACTTT. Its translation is CASSSYNSPLHF.

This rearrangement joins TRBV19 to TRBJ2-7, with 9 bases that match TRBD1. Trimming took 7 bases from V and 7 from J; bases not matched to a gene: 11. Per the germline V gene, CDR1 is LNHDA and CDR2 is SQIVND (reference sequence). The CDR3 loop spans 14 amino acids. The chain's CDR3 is CASTETGGRREQYF. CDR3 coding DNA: TGTGCCAGTACGGAGACAGGGGGAAGGAGGGAGCAGTACTTC.

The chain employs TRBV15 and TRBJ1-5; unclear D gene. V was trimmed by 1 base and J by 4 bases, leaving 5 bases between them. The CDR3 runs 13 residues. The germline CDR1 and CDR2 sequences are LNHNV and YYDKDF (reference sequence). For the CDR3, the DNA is TGTGCCACCAGCAGAGGAGGTAATCAGCCCCAGCATTTT. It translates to CATSRGGNQPQHF.

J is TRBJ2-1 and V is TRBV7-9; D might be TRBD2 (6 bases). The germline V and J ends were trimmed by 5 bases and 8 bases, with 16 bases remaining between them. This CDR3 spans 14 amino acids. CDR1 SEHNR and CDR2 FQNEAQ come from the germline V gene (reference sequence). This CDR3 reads CASSQLGTVDEQFF. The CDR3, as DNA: TGTGCCAGCAGCCAGCTGGGGACTGTAGATGAGCAGTTCTTC.

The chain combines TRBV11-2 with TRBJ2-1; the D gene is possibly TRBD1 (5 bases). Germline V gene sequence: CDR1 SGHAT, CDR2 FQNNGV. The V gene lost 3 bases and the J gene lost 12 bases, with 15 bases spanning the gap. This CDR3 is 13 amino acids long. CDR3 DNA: TGTGCCAGCAGCTTGACCGACAGCCTCGCGCAGTTCTTC. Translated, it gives CASSLTDSLAQFF.

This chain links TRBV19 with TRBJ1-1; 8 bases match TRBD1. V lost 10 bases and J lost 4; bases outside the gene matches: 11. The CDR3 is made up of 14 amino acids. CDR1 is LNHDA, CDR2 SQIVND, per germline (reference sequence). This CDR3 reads CATPSQGASTEAFF. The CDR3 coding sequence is TGTGCCACTCCCTCCCAGGGGGCGAGCACTGAAGCTTTCTTT. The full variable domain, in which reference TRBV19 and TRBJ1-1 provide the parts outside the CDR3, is DGGITQSPKYLFRKEGQNVTLSCEQNLNHDAMYWYRQDPGQGLRLIYYSQIVNDFQKGDIAEGYSVSREKKESFPLTVTSAQKNPTAFYLCATPSQGASTEAFFGQGTRLTVV.

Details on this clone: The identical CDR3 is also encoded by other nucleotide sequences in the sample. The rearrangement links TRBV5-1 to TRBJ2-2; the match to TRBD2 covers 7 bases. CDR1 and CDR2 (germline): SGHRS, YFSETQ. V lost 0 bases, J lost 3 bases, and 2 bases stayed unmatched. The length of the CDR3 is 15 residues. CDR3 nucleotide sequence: TGCGCCAGCAGCTTGGCCGCGGGGGACACCGGGGAGCTGTTTTTT. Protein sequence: CASSLAAGDTGELFF.

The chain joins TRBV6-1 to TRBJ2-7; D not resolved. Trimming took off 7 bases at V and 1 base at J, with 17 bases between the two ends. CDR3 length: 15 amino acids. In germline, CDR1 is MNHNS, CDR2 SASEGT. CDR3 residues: CASIVSRQASYEQYF. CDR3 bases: TGTGCCAGCATAGTGTCCCGGCAGGCATCCTACGAGCAGTACTTC.

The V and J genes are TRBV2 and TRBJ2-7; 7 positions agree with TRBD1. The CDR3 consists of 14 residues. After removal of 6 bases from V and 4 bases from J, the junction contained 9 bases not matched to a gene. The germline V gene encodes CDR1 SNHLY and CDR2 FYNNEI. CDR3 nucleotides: TGTGCCAGCAGGGGTACAGACAGGGCATACGAGCAGTACTTC. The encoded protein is CASRGTDRAYEQYF. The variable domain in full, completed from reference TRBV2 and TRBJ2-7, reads EPEVTQTPSHQVTQMGQEVILRCVPISNHLYFYWYRQILGQKVEFLVSFYNNEISEKSEIFDDQFSVERPDGSNFTLKIRSTKLEDSAMYFCASRGTDRAYEQYFGPGTRLTVT.

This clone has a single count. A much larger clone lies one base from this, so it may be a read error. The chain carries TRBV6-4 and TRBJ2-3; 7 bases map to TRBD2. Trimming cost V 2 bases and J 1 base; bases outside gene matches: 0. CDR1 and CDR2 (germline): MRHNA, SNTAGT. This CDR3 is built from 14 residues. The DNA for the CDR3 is TGTGCCAGCAGTGACGGGGGGGGCACAGATACGCAGTATTTT. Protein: CASSDGGGTDTQYF.

This chain's CDR3 is CASSSTLGNEQFF. The CDR3 region has the DNA TGTGCCAGCAGCTCGACACTTGGAAATGAGCAGTTCTTC. The J gene is TRBJ2-1, the V gene TRBV7-3; D is uncertain. The V gene's germline CDR1 is SGHTA and CDR2 FQGTGA. V dropped 4 bases and J dropped 7 bases, with 11 bases sitting between them. The CDR3 has 13 amino acids.

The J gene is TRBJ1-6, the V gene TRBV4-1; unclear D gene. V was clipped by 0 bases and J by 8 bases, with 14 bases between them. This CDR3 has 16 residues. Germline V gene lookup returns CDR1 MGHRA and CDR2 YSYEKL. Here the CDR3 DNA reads TGCGCCAGCAGCCAAGATTACGGAGCCGACTATTCACCCCTCCACTTT. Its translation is CASSQDYGADYSPLHF.

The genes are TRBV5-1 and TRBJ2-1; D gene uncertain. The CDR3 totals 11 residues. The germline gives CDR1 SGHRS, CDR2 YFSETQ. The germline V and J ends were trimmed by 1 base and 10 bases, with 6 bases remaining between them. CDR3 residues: CASSLTYEQFF. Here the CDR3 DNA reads TGCGCCAGCAGCTTGACTTACGAGCAGTTCTTC.

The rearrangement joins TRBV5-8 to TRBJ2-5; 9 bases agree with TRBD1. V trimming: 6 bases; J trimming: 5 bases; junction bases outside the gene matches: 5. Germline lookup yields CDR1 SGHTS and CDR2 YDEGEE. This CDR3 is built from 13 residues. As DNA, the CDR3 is TGTGCCAGCACCGGTGGACAGGGGGAGACCCAGTACTTC. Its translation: CASTGGQGETQYF.

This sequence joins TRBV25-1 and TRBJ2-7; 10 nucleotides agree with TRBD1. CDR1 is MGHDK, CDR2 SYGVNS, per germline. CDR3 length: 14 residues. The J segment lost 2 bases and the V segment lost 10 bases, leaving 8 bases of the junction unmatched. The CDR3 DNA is TGTGCCACCGAGGGGGGGACAGGGGCCTACGAGCAGTACTTC. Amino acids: CATEGGTGAYEQYF.

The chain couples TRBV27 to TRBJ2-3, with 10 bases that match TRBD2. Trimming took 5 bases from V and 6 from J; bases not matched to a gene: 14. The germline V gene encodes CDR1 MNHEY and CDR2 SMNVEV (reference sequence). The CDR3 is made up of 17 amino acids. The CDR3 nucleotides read TGTGCCAGCAGTCTCCCGGGGGTAGCGGGAGGTCCGGATACGCAGTATTTT. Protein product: CASSLPGVAGGPDTQYF.

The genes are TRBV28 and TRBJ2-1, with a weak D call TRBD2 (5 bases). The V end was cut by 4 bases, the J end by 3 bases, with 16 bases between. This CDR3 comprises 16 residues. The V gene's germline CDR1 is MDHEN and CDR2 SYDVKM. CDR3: CASSSLRGRIYNEQFF. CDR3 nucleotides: TGTGCCAGCAGTTCCCTCCGCGGGCGGATCTACAATGAGCAGTTCTTC. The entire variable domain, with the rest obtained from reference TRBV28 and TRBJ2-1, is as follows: DVKVTQSSRYLVKRTGEKVFLECVQDMDHENMFWYRQDPGLGLRLIYFSYDVKMKEKGDIPEGYSVSREKKERFSLILESASTNQTSMYLCASSSLRGRIYNEQFFGPGTRLTVL.

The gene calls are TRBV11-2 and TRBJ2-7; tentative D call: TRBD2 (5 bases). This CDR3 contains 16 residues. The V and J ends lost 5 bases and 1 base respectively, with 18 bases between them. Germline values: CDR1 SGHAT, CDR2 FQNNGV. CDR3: CASSPTGVRGSYEQYF. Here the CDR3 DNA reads TGTGCCAGCAGCCCCACCGGCGTCCGAGGGTCCTACGAGCAGTACTTC.

This chain's CDR3 is CASSPQRYNGYTF. DNA for the CDR3: TGTGCCAGCAGCCCCCAGAGGTACAATGGCTACACCTTC. This rearrangement joins TRBV7-2 to TRBJ1-2; no firm D call. Per the germline V gene, CDR1 is SGHTA and CDR2 is FQGNSA. The CDR3 is made up of 13 amino acids. V shed 5 bases and J shed 6 bases, with 13 bases lying between them.

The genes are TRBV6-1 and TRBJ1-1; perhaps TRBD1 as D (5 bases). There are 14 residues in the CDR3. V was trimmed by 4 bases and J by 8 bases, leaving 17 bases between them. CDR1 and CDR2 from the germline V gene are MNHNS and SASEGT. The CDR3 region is CASSAAGLSIEAFF. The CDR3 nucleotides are TGTGCCAGCAGTGCAGCGGGGCTTTCTATAGAAGCTTTCTTT.

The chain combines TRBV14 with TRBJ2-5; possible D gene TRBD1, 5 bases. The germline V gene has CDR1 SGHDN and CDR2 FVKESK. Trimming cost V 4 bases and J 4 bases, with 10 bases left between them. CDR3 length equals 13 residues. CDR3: CASSLGAAETQYF. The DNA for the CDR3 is TGTGCCAGCAGCCTTGGGGCGGCAGAGACCCAGTACTTC.

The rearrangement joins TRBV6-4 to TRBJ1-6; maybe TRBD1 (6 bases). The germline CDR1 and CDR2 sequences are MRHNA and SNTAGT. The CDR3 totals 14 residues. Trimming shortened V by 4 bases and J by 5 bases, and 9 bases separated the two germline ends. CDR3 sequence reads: CASSVAGDNSPLHF. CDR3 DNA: TGTGCCAGCAGTGTCGCAGGGGATAATTCACCCCTCCACTTT.

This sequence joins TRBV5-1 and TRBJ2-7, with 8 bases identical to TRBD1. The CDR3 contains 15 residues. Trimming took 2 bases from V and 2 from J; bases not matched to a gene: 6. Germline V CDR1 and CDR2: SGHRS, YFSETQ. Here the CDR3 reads CASSFGQGTTYEQYF. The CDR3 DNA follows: TGCGCCAGCAGCTTTGGACAGGGTACGACCTACGAGCAGTACTTC.

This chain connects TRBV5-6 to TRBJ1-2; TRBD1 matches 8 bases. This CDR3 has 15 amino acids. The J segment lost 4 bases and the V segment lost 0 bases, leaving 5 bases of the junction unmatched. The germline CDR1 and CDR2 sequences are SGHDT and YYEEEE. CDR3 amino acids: CASSLETGDSYGYTF. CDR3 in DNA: TGTGCCAGCAGCTTGGAGACAGGGGACAGCTATGGCTACACCTTC.